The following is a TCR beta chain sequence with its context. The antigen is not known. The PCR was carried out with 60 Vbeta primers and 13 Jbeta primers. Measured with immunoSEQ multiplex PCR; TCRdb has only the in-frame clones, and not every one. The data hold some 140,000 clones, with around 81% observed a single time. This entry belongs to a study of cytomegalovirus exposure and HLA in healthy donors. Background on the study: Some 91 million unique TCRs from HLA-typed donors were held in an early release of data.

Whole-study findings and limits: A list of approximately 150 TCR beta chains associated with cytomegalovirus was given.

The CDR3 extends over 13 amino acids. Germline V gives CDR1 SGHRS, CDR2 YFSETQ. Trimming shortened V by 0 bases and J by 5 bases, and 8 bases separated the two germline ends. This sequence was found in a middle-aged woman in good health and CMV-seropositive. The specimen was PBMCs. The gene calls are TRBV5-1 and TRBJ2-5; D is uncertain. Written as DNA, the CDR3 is TGCGCCAGCAGCTTGGCACTCCGGGAGACCCAGTACTTC. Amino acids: CASSLALRETQYF. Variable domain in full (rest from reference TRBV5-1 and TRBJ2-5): KAGVTQTPRYLIKTRGQQVTLSCSPISGHRSVSWYQQTPGQGLQFLFEYFSETQRNKGNFPGRFSGRQFSNSRSEMNVSTLELGDSALYLCASSLALRETQYFGPGTRLLVL.